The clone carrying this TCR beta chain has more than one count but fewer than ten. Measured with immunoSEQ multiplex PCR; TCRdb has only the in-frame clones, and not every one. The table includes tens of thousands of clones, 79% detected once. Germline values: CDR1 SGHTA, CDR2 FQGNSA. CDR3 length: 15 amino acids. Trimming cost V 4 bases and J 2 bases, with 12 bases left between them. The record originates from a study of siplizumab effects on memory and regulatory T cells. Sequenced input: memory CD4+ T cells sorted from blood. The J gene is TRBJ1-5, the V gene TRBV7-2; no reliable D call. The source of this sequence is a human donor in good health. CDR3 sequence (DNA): TGTGCCAGCAGCTATTTGGCTTCGGGCAATCAGCCCCAGCATTTT. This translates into CASSYLASGNQPQHF.